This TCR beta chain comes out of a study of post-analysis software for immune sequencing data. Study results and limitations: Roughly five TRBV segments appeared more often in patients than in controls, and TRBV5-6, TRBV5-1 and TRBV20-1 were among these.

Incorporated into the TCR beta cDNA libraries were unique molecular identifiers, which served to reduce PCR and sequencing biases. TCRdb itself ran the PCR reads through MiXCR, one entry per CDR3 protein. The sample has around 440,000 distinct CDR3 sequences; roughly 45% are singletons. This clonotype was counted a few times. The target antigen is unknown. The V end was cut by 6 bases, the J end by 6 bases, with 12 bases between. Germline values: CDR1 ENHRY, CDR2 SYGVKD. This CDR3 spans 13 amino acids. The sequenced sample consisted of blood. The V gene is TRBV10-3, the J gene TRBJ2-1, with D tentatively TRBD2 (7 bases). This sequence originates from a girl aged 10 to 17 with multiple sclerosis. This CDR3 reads CAIRPGEGNEQFF. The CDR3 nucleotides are TGTGCCATCAGACCAGGGGAGGGCAATGAGCAGTTCTTC.